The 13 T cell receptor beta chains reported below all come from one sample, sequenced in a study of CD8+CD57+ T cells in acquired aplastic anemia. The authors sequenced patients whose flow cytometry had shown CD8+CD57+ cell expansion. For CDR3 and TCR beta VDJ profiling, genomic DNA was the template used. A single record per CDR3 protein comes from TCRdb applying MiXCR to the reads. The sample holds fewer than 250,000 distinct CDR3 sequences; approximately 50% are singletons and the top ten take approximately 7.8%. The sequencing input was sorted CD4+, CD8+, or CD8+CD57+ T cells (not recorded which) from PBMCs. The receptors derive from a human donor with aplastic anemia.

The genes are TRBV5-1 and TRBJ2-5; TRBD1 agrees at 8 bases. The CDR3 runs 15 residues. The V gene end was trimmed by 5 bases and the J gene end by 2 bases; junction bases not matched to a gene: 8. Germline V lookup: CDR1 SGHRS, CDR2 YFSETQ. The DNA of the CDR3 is TGCGCCAGCAGATTAGGACAGGGTAAACAAGAGACCCAGTACTTC. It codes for CASRLGQGKQETQYF.

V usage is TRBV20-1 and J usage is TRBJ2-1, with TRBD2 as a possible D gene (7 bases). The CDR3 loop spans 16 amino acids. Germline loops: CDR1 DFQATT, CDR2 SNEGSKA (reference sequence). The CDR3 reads CGTKARRGGFYNEQFF. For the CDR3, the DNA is TGCGGTACTAAGGCACGTAGGGGGGGATTTTACAATGAGCAGTTCTTC.

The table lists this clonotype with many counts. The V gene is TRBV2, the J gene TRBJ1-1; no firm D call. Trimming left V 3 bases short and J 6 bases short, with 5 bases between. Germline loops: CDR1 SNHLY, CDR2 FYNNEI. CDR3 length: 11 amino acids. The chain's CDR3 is CASSEGPEAFF. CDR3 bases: TGTGCCAGCAGTGAGGGTCCTGAAGCTTTCTTT.

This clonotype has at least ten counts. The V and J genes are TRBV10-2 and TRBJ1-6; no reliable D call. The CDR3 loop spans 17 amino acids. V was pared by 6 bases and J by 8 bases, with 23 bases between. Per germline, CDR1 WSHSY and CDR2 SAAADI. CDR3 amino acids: CASSESSLKHQDSPLHF. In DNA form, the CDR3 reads TGCGCCAGCAGCGAATCCAGCCTCAAGCATCAAGATTCACCCCTCCACTTT.

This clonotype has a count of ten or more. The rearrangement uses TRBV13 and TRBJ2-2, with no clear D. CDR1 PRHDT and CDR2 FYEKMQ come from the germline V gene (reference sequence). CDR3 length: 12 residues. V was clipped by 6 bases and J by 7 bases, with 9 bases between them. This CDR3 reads CASRTPRGELFF. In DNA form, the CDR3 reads TGTGCCAGCAGAACCCCCCGCGGGGAGCTGTTTTTT.

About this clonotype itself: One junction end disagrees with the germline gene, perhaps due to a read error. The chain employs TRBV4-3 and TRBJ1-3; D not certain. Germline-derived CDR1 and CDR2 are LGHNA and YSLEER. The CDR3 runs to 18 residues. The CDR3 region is CASSQDSTDTYSRNTIYF. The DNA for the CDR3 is TGCGCCAGCAGCCAAGATAGCACAGATACTTACTCTAGAAACACCATATATTTT.

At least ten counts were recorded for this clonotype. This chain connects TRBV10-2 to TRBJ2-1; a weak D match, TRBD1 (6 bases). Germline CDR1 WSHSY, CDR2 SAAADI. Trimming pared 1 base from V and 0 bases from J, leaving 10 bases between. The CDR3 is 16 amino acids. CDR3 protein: CASSEWTVSSYNEQFF. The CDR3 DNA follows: TGCGCCAGCAGTGAGTGGACAGTAAGCTCCTACAATGAGCAGTTCTTC.

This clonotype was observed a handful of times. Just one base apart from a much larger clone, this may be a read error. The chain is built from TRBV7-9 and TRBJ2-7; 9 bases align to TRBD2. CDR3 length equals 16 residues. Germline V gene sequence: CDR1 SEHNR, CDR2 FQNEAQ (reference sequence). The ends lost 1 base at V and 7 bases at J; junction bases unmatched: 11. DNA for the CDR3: TGTGCCAGCAGCTTAGTGTTAGCGGGAGCTTACAATGAGCAGTACTTC. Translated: CASSLVLAGAYNEQYF.

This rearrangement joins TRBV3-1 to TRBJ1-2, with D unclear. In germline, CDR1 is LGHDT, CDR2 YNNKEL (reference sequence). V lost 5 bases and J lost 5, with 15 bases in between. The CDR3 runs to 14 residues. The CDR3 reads CASSLVISPYGYTF. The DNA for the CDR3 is TGTGCCAGCAGCTTAGTTATTTCTCCGTATGGCTACACCTTC.

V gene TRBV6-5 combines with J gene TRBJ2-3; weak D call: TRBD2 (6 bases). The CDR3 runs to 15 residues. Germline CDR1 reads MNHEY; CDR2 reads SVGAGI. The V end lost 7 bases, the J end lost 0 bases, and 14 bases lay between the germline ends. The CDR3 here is CASKEKDYSTDTQYF. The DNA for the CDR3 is TGTGCCAGCAAAGAGAAGGACTATAGCACAGATACGCAGTATTTT.

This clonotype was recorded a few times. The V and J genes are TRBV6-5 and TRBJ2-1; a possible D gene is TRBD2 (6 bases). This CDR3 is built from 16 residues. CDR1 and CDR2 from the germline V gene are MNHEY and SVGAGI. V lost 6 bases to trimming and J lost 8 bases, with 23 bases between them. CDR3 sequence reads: CASRKVIGGGIDEQFF. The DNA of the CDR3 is TGTGCCAGCAGAAAGGTGATTGGCGGAGGGATCGATGAGCAGTTCTTC.

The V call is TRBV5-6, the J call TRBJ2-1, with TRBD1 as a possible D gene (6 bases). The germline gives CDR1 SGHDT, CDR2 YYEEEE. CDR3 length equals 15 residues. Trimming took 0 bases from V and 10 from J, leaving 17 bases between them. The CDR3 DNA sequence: TGTGCCAGCAGCTTGGGGGTGGGCAGGGGCTACGAGCAGTTCTTC. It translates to CASSLGVGRGYEQFF.

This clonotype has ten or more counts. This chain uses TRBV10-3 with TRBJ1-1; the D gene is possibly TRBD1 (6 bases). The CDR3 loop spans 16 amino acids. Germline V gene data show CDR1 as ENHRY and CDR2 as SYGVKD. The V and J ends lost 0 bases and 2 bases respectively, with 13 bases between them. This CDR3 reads CAISESTSGVNTEAFF. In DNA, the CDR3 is TGTGCCATCAGTGAGTCGACGTCAGGGGTAAACACTGAAGCTTTCTTT.